This entry features one T cell receptor beta chain sequence. The antigen remains undetermined. This record comes from a study of human T cells and chemical hapten exposure. Across the whole study: Weekly administration of diphenylcyclopropenone to the scalp of patients continued throughout the approximately 23-week study. Study-wide results and limits: The presence of alopecia in the donors means their immune response may differ from healthy people's. Significantly more large CDR3 similarity clusters arose among expanded TCRs than among controls.

Germline values: CDR1 MNHNS, CDR2 SASEGT. Trimming removed 2 bases at V and 4 bases at J, with 17 bases between. The CDR3 covers 16 residues. One entry per CDR3 protein results from TCRdb running MiXCR on the RACE reads. Among under 200,000 distinct CDR3 sequences listed, around 15% were seen once. Time point given: patch test 1, 2 weeks after DPC sensitization. Treatment defined: therapeutic diphenylcyclopropenone sensitization with weekly scalp DPC. The TCR was taken from a woman aged 25 to 39 with alopecia areata. Some clones in this sample may be carry-over from other donors' samples. The sequenced sample was whole blood, obtained in connection with sensitization to the hapten diphenylcyclopropenone (DPC). The chain carries TRBV6-1 and TRBJ1-1; D is possibly TRBD1 (5 bases). The CDR3 sequence: CASSEFGGGRITEAFF. The CDR3 DNA reads TGTGCCAGCAGTGAATTCGGGGGAGGCAGGATCACTGAAGCTTTCTTT.